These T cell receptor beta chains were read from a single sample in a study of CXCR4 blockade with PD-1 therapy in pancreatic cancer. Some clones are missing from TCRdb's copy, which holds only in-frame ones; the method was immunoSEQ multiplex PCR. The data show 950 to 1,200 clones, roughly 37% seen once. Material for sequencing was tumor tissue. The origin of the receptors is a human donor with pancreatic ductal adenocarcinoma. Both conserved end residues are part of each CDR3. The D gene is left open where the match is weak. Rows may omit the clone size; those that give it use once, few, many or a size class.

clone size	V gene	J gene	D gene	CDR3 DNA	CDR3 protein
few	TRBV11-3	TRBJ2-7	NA	TGTGCCAGCAGCTTAGTTCGCGACTGGCGATACGAGCAGTACTTC	CASSLVRDWRYEQYF
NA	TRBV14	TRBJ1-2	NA	TGTGCCAGCAGCGTTGGGGGACGGGGCTACACCTTC	CASSVGGRGYTF
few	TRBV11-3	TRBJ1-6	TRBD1	TGTGCCAGCAGCGAACAGACAGGGGATTCACCCCTCCACTTT	CASSEQTGDSPLHF
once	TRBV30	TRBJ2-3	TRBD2	TGTGCCTCCCACGTGAGCGGGAGAAGCACAGATACGCAGTATTTT	CASHVSGRSTDTQYF
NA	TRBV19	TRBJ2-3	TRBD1	TGTGCCAGTAGTACCCTCCGGGACAGGGGAAGGACAGATACGCAGTATTTT	CASSTLRDRGRTDTQYF
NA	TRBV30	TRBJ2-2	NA	TGTGCCTGGAAGGGACTCCAGAACACCGGGGAGCTGTTTTTT	CAWKGLQNTGELFF
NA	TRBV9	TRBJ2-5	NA	TGTGCCAGCAGCGTAGGGTATGGGGAGACCCAGTACTTC	CASSVGYGETQYF
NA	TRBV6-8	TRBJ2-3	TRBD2	TGTGCCATCAGTGCACTAGCGGGGGCAAGCACAGATACGCAGTATTTT	CAISALAGASTDTQYF
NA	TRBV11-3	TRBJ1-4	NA	TGTGCCAGCAGCTTTAAAGGACTTTGGAATGAAAAACTGTTTTTT	CASSFKGLWNEKLFF
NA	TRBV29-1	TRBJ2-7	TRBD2	TGCAGCGTGTATAGCGGGGTGAGCTCCTACGAGCAGTACTTC	CSVYSGVSSYEQYF
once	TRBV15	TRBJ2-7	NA	TGTGCCACCAGCAGAGATACGGATGCCTCCTACGAGCAGTACTTC	CATSRDTDASYEQYF
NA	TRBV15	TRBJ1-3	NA	TGTGCCACCAGCAGAGGCATCTCTGGAAACACCATATATTTT	CATSRGISGNTIYF
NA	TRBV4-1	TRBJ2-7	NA	TGCGCCAGCAGCCCCCGACAGGCACTCGAGCAGTACTTC	CASSPRQALEQYF
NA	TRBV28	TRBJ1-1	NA	TGTGCCAGCAGCCCGAGTGGACAACTGAACACTGAAGCTTTCTTT	CASSPSGQLNTEAFF
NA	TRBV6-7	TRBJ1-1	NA	TGTGCCAGCACCGACTGGGGGGCTATGAACACTGAAGCTTTCTTT	CASTDWGAMNTEAFF
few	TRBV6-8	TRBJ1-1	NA	TGTGCCAGCAGATTACAGGGGAACACTGAAGCTTTCTTT	CASRLQGNTEAFF
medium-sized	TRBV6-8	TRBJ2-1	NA	TGTGCCAGCACTGATCGGGTAGCCTTACGACCCTACAATGAGCAGTTCTTC	CASTDRVALRPYNEQFF
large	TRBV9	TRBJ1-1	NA	TGTGCCAGCAGCCCAGAGGTGGGGGGAGCCCCGAGGAGGACTGAAGCTTTCTTT	CASSPEVGGAPRRTEAFF
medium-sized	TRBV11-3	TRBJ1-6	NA	TGTGCCAGCAGCGCCCTCCAGTATAATTCACCCCTCCACTTT	CASSALQYNSPLHF
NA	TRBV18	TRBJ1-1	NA	TGTGCCAGCTCACCAATACCGGGGAACACTGAAGCTTTCTTT	CASSPIPGNTEAFF
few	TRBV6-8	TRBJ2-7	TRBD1	TGTGCCAGCAGTTACCTGGGACAGGGACCCTCTTACGAGCAGTACTTC	CASSYLGQGPSYEQYF
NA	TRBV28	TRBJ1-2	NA	TGTGCCAGCAGTTTGGGGGAACGTTTGAGCTACACCTTC	CASSLGERLSYTF
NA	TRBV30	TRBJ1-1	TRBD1	TGTGCCTGGGGGGACAGGGGCGACGAAGCTTTCTTT	CAWGDRGDEAFF
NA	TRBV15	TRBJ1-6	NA	TGTGCCACCAGCAGATCCCTAGGCCTTAATTCACCCCTCCACTTT	CATSRSLGLNSPLHF
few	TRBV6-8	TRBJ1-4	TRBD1	TGTGCCAGCAGTTACGAATTGGACAGGGGCACGCTTCGGCTGTTTTTT	CASSYELDRGTLRLFF
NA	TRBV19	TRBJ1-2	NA	TGTGCCAGTCTTCCTGGGGGGTACACCAACTATGGCTACACCTTC	CASLPGGYTNYGYTF
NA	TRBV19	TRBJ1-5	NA	TGTGCCAGTCCCCCCAGGCTCCACAATCAGCCCCAGCATTTT	CASPPRLHNQPQHF
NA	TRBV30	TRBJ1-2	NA	TGTGCCTGGCAGCTGGGAGGGAATGGCTACACCTTC	CAWQLGGNGYTF
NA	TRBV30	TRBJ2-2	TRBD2	TGTGCCTGGGACCCCAGCGGGGCGTCTCTAAACACCGGGGAGCTGTTTTTT	CAWDPSGASLNTGELFF
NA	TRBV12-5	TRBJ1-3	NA	TGTGCTAGTGGTTTGGGCATCTCTGGAAACACCATATATTTT	CASGLGISGNTIYF
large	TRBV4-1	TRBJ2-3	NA	TGCGCCAGCAGCCAAGATCAGAACACAGATACGCAGTATTTT	CASSQDQNTDTQYF
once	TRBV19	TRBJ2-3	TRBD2	TGTGCCAGTAGTACCCTAGCGGGGGCTATCACAGATACGCAGTATTTT	CASSTLAGAITDTQYF
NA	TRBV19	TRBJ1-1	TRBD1	TGTGCCAGTAGTATCCCCTCCGGACAGGGATTGAACACTGAAGCTTTCTTT	CASSIPSGQGLNTEAFF
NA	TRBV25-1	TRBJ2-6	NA	TGTGCCAGCACCCCCTCTGGGGCCAACGTCCTGACTTTC	CASTPSGANVLTF
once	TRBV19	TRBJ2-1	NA	TGTGCCAGTAGTACAATGGGGCCCGGAGGGGGTGAGCAGTTCTTC	CASSTMGPGGGEQFF
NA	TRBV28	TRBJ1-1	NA	TGTGCCAGCAGTGATCGCCCCCGCCACCTGAACACTGAAGCTTTCTTT	CASSDRPRHLNTEAFF
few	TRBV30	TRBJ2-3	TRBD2	TGTGCCTGGAGTGTCGGGACTAGCGGGGGGGCAGAAGATACGCAGTATTTT	CAWSVGTSGGAEDTQYF
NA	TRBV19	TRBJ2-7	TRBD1	TGTGCCAGTGCCGAGGGGGACAGAGGGGGATACGAGCAGTACTTC	CASAEGDRGGYEQYF
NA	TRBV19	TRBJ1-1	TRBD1	TGTGCCAGTAGTATTAGAGCAGGACAGGGTGACACTGAAGCTTTCTTT	CASSIRAGQGDTEAFF
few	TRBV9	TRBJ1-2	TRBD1	TGTGCCAGCAGTGGTGGGACAGGGAGCTATGGCTACACCTTC	CASSGGTGSYGYTF
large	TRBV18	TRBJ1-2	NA	TGTGCCAGCTCACCGAAAGGGACCGACAACTATGGCTACACCTTC	CASSPKGTDNYGYTF
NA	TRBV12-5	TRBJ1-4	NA	TGTGCTAGTGGTTTAACCGGTGAAAAACTGTTTTTT	CASGLTGEKLFF
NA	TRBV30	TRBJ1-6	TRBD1	TGTGCCTGGAAGAGTGGGAGACAGGGGCGAAGCTCACCCCTCCACTTT	CAWKSGRQGRSSPLHF
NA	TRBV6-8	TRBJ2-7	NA	TGTGCCATCAGTGTCACGGAAGCTAGCTCCTACGAGCAGTACTTC	CAISVTEASSYEQYF
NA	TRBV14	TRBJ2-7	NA	TGTGCCAGCAGCCAAGATCTGATCGGGGGGCAGTACTTC	CASSQDLIGGQYF
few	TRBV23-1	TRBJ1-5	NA	TGCGCCAGCAGCCGGCCCGCCGGACACAGCCCTATTCAGCCCCAGCATTTT	CASSRPAGHSPIQPQHF
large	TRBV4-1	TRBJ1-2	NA	TGCGCCAGCAGCCAAGAAGGTCTCCAGGGCGGCTACACCTTC	CASSQEGLQGGYTF
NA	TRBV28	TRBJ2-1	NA	TGTGCCAGCAGTTTATTCACAAACAACAATGAGCAGTTCTTC	CASSLFTNNNEQFF
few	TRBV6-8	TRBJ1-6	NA	TGTGCCAGCAGTGTACGTACCGGGACGGCTTCACCCCTCCACTTT	CASSVRTGTASPLHF
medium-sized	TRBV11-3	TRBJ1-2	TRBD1	TGTGCCAGCAGCCCAGTGACAGGGGTCGGGTATGGCTACACCTTC	CASSPVTGVGYGYTF
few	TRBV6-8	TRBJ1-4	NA	TGTGCCAGCGGAAGGGACGGACTTAGACTGTTTTTT	CASGRDGLRLFF
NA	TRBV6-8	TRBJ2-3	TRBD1	TGTGCCATCAGTAACCCGGGACAGGGGTTCGCAGATACGCAGTATTTT	CAISNPGQGFADTQYF
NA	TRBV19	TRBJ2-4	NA	TGTGCCAGTAGTACAGGTACCATAGCCAAAAACATTCAGTACTTC	CASSTGTIAKNIQYF
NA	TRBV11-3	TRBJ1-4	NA	TGTGCCAGCAGCTTCGGGTCGTTGGGTGAAAAACTGTTTTTT	CASSFGSLGEKLFF